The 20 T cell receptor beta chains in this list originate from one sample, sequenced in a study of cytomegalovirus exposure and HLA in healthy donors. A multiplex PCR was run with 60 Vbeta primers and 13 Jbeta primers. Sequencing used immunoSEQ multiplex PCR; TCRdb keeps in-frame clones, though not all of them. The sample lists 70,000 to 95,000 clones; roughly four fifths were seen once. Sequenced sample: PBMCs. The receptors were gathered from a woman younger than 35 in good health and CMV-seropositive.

DNA of the CDR3: TGCGCCAGCAGGTTTCAGGGGGCAGCTAATGAAAAACTGTTTTTT. Its protein is CASRFQGAANEKLFF. This sequence joins TRBV5-1 and TRBJ1-4; 8 bases map to TRBD1. The CDR3 loop spans 15 amino acids. The junction had 6 bases not matched to a gene; V was cut back by 5 bases and J by 3 bases. Germline CDR1 is SGHRS and CDR2 is YFSETQ.

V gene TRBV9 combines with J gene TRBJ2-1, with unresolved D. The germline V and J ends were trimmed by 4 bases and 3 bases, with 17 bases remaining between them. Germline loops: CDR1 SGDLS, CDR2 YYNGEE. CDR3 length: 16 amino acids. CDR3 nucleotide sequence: TGTGCCAGCAGCCGCAATGTAGCTGTGGACTACAATGAGCAGTTCTTC. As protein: CASSRNVAVDYNEQFF. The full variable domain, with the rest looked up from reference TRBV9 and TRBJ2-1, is DSGVTQTPKHLITATGQRVTLRCSPRSGDLSVYWYQQSLDQGLQFLIQYYNGEERAKGNILERFSAQQFPDLHSELNLSSLELGDSALYFCASSRNVAVDYNEQFFGPGTRLTVL.

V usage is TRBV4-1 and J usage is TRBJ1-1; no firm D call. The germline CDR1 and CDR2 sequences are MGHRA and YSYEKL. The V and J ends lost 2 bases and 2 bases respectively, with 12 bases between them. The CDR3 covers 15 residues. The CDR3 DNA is TGCGCCAGCAGCCAACGAATAACAGCCAACACTGAAGCTTTCTTT. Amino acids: CASSQRITANTEAFF.

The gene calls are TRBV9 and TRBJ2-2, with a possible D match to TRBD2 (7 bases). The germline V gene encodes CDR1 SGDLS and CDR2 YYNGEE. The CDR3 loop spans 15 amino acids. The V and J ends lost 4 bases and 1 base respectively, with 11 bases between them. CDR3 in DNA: TGTGCCAGCAGCCCAAGGGGGGGGAACACCGGGGAGCTGTTTTTT. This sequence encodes CASSPRGGNTGELFF.

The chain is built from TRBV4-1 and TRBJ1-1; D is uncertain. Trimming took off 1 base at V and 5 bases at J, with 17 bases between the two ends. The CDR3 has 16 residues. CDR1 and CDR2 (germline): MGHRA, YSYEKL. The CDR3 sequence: CASSQGVGGMRTEAFF. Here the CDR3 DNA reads TGCGCCAGCAGCCAAGGTGTTGGAGGTATGAGGACTGAAGCTTTCTTT.

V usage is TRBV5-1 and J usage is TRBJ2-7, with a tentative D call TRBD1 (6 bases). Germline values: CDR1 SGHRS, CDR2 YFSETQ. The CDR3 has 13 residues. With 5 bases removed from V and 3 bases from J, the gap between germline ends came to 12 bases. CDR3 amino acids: CASSIDRYYEQYF. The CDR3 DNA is TGCGCCAGCAGTATCGACAGGTACTACGAGCAGTACTTC.

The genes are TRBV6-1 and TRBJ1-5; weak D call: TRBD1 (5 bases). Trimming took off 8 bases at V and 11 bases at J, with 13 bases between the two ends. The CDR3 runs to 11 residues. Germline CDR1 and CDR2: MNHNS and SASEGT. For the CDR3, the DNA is TGTGCCAGCCTATCCGGGGGGGCCCAGCATTTT. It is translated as CASLSGGAQHF.

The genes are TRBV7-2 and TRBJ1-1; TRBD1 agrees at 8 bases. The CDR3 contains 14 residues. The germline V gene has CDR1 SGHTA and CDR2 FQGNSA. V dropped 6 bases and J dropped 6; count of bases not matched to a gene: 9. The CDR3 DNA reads TGTGCCAGCAGAAATACAGGGGGACGCGCTGAAGCTTTCTTT. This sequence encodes CASRNTGGRAEAFF.

CDR3 sequence (DNA): TGTGCCAGCAGCGCCCTCGGGCAGGGTAATTCACCCCTCCACTTT. Translation: CASSALGQGNSPLHF. The chain carries TRBV9 and TRBJ1-6; a possible D gene is TRBD1 (5 bases). Trimming pared 3 bases from V and 6 bases from J, leaving 13 bases between. The CDR3 is 15 amino acids. From germline, CDR1 is SGDLS and CDR2 YYNGEE.

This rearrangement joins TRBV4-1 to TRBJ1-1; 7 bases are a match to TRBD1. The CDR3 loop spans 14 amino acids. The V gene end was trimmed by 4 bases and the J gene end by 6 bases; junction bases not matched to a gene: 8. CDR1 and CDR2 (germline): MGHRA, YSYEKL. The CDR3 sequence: CASSRQGETAEAFF. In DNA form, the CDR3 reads TGCGCCAGCAGCCGACAGGGTGAAACCGCTGAAGCTTTCTTT.

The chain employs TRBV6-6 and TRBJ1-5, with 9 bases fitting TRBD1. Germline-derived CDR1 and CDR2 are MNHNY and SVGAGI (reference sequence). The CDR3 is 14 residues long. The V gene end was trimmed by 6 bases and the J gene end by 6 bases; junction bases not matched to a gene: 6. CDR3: CASSSTGGGQPQHF. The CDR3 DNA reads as TGTGCCAGCAGCTCAACAGGGGGCGGTCAGCCCCAGCATTTT.

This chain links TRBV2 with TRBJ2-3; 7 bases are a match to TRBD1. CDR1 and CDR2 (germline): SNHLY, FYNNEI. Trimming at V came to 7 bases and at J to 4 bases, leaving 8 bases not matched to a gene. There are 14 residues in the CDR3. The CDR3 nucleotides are TGTGCCAGCAAGTCCGGGACAGCCCCAGATACGCAGTATTTT. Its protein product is CASKSGTAPDTQYF.

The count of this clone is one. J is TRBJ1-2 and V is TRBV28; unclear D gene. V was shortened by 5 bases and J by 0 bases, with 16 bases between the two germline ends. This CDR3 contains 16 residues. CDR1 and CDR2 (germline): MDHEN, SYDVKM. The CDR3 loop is CASSPPTLGANYGYTF. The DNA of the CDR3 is TGTGCCAGCAGTCCCCCAACACTCGGAGCTAACTATGGCTACACCTTC.

The CDR3 DNA reads as TGTGCCAGCAGCGACTGGACTAGCGGGACTCACAATGAGCAGTTCTTC. It is translated as CASSDWTSGTHNEQFF. The chain combines TRBV7-8 with TRBJ2-1, with 12 nucleotides matching TRBD2. This CDR3 is 16 amino acids long. Germline loops: CDR1 SGHVS, CDR2 FQNEAQ. Trimming at V came to 5 bases and at J to 5 bases, leaving 7 bases not matched to a gene.

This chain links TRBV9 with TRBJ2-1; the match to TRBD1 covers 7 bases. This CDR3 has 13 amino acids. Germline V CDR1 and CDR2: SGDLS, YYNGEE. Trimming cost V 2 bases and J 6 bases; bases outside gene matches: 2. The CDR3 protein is CASSVRGINEQFF. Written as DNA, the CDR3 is TGTGCCAGCAGCGTCAGGGGGATCAATGAGCAGTTCTTC.

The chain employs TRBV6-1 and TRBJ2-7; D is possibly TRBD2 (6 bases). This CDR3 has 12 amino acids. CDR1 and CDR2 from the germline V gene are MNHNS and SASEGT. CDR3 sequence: CVSAGTVFHQYF. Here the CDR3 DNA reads TGTGTTTCTGCCGGGACTGTCTTCCATCAGTACTTC.

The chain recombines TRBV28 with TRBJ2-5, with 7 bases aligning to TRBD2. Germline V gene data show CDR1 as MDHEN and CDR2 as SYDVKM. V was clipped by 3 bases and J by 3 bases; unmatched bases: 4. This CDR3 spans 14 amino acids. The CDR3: CASSFNRGEETQYF. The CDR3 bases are TGTGCCAGCAGTTTCAACCGGGGGGAAGAGACCCAGTACTTC.

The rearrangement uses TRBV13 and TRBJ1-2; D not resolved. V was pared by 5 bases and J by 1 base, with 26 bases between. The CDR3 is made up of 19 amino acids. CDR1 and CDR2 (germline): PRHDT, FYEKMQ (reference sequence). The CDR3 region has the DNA TGTGCCAGCAGCCACGCCGACGGCGGAAACCTCCACCGTAACTATGGCTACACCTTC. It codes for CASSHADGGNLHRNYGYTF.

CDR3 in DNA: TGTGCCAGCAGCTCCCCACGGACAGCGGGGGGGCATACAGATACGCAGTATTTT. As protein: CASSSPRTAGGHTDTQYF. The V call is TRBV7-2, the J call TRBJ2-3; TRBD2 matches at 10 bases. V was clipped by 4 bases and J by 3 bases; unmatched bases: 13. Per the germline V gene, CDR1 is SGHTA and CDR2 is FQGNSA. The CDR3 contains 18 residues.

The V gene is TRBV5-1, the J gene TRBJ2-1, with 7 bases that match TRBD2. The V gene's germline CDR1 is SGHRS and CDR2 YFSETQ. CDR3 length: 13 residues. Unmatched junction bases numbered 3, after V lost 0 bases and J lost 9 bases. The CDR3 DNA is TGCGCCAGCAGCTTGGGGGGGGGACCTGAGCAGTTCTTC. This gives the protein CASSLGGGPEQFF.